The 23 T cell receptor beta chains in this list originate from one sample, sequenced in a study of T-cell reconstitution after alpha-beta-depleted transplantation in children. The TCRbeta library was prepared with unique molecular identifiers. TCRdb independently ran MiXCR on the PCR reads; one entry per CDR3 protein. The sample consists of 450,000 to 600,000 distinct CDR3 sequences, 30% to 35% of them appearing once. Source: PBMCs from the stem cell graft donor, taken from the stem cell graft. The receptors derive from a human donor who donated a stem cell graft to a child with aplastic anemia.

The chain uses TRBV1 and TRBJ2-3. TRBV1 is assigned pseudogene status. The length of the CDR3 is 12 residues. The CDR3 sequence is CTSSRFKDTQYF. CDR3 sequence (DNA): TGCACCAGCAGCCGCTTCAAAGATACGCAGTATTTT.

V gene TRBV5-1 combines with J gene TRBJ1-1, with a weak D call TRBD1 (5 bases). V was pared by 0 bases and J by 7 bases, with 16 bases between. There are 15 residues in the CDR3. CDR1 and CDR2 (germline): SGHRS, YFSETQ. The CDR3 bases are TGCGCCAGCAGCTTGGATACTCTCGGGCAGGGTGAAGCTTTCTTT. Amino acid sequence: CASSLDTLGQGEAFF.

This CDR3 is CSATTGTPPREQFF. In DNA form, the CDR3 reads TGCAGTGCTACTACCGGGACTCCCCCCCGTGAGCAGTTCTTC. J is TRBJ2-1 and V is TRBV20-1, with D possibly TRBD2 on 6 matching bases. V gave up 4 bases and J gave up 9 bases, with 19 bases separating them. Germline V gene data show CDR1 as DFQATT and CDR2 as SNEGSKA (reference sequence). This CDR3 comprises 14 residues.

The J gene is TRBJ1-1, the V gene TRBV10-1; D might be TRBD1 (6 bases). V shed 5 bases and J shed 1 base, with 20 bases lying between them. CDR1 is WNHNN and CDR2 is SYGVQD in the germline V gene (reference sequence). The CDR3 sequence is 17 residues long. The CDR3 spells CASSNDGTIHGNTEAFF. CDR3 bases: TGCGCCAGCAGTAACGATGGGACAATTCATGGGAACACTGAAGCTTTCTTT.

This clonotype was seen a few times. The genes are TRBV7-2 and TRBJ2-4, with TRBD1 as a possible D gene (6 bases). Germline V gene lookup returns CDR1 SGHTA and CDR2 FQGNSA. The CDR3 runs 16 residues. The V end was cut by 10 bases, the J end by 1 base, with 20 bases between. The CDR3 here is CAIEDKTGQAKNIQYF. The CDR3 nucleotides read TGTGCCATCGAGGATAAGACCGGACAGGCCAAAAACATTCAGTACTTC.

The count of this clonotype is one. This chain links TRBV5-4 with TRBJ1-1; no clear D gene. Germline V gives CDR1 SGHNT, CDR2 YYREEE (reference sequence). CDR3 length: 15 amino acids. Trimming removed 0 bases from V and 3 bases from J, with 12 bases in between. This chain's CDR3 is CASSLGPGSYTEAFF. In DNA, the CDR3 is TGTGCCAGCAGCTTGGGCCCGGGAAGCTACACTGAAGCTTTCTTT.

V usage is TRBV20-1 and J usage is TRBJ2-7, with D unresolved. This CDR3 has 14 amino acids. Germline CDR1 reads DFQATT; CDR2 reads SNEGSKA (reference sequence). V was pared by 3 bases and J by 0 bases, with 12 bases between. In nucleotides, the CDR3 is TGCAGTGCTAGGGCCATAGGGAACTCCTACGAGCAGTACTTC. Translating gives CSARAIGNSYEQYF.

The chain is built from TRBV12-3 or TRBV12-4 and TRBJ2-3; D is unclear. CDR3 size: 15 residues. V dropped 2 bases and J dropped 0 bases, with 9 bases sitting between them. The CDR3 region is CASSLSRPSTDTQYF. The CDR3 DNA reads TGTGCCAGCAGTTTAAGCAGACCTAGCACAGATACGCAGTATTTT.

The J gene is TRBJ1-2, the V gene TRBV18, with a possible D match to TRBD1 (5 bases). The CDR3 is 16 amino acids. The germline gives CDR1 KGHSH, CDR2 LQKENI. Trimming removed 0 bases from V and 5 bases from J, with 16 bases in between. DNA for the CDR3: TGTGCCAGCTCACCACCTATGATGCAGGGAGGATATGGCTACACCTTC. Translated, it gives CASSPPMMQGGYGYTF.

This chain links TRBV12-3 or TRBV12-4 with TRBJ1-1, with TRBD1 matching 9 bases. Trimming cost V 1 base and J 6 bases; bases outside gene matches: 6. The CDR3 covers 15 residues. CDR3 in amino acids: CASSLGTGVYAEAFF. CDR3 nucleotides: TGTGCCAGCAGTTTAGGGACAGGGGTATACGCTGAAGCTTTCTTT.

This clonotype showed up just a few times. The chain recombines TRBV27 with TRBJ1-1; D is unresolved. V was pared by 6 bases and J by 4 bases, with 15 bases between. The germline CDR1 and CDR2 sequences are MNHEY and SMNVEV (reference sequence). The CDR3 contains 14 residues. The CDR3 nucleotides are TGTGCCAGCAGAGAGCGGGGATTCGCCACTGAAGCTTTCTTT. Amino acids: CASRERGFATEAFF.

The CDR3: CSVGLAGYEQYF. The CDR3 DNA sequence: TGCAGTGTAGGACTAGCGGGCTACGAGCAGTACTTC. The V and J genes are TRBV20-1 and TRBJ2-7; TRBD2 aligns across 11 bases. V lost 7 bases, J lost 3 bases, and 2 bases stayed unmatched. Germline CDR1 is DFQATT and CDR2 is SNEGSKA (reference sequence). The CDR3 length is 12 residues.

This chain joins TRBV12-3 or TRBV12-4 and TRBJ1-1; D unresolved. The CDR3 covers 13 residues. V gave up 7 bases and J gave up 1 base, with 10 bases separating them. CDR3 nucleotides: TGTGCCAGCACCTTACACCAGAACACTGAAGCTTTCTTT. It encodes CASTLHQNTEAFF.

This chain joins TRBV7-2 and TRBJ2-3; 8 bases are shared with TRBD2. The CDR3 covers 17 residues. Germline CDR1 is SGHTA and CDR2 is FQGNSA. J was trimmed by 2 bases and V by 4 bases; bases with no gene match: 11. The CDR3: CASSSPRVAGLTDTQYF. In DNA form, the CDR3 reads TGTGCCAGCAGCTCTCCTCGGGTAGCGGGACTCACAGATACGCAGTATTTT.

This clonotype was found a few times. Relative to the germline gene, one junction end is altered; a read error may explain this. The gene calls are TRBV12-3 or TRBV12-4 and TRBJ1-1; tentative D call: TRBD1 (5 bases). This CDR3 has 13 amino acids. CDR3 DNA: TGTGCCAGCAGATTAGGCGAGGCCTCAGGGGCTTTCTTT. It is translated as CASRLGEASGAFF.

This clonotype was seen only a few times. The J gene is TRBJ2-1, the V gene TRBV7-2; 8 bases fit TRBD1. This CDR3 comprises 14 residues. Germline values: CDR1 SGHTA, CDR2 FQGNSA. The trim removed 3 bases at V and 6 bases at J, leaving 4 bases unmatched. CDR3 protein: CASSFFTGGNEQFF. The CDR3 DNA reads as TGTGCCAGCAGCTTTTTTACAGGGGGCAATGAGCAGTTCTTC. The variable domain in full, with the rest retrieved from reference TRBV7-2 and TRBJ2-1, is GAGVSQSPSNKVTEKGKDVELRCDPISGHTALYWYRQSLGQGLEFLIYFQGNSAPDKSGLPSDRFSAERTGGSVSTLTIQRTQQEDSAVYLCASSFFTGGNEQFFGPGTRLTVL.

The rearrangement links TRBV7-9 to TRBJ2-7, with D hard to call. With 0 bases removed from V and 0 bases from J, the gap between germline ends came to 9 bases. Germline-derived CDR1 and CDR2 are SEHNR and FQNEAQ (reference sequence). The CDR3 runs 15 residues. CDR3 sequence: CASSLAQPSSYEQYF. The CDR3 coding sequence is TGTGCCAGCAGCTTAGCTCAGCCGAGCTCCTACGAGCAGTACTTC.

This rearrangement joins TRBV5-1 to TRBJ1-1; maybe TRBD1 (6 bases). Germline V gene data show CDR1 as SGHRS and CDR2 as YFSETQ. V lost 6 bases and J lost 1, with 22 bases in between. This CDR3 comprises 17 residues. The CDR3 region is CASNTAQGLTGNTEAFF. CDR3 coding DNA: TGCGCCAGCAACACCGCCCAGGGGTTGACAGGGAACACTGAAGCTTTCTTT.

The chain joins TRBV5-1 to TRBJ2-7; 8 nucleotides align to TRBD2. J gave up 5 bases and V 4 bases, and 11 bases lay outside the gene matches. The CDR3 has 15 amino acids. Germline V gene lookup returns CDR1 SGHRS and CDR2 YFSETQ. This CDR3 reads CASSPSGTRGHEQYV. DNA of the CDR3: TGCGCCAGCAGCCCATCCGGGACTAGAGGCCACGAGCAGTACGTC.

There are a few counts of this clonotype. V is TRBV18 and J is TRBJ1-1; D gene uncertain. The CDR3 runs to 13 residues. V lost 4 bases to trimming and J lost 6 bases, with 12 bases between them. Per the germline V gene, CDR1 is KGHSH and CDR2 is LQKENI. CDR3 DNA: TGTGCCAGCTCACTAGATGTTAGCTCTGAAGCTTTCTTT. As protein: CASSLDVSSEAFF.

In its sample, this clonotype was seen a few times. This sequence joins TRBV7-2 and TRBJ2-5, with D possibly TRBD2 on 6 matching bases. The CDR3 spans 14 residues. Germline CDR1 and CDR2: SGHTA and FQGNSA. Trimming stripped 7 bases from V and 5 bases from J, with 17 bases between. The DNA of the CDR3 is TGTGCCAGCACCCTTAGCGGATACCGGGAGACCCAGTACTTC. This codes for CASTLSGYRETQYF. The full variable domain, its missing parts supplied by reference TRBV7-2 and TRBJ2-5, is GAGVSQSPSNKVTEKGKDVELRCDPISGHTALYWYRQSLGQGLEFLIYFQGNSAPDKSGLPSDRFSAERTGGSVSTLTIQRTQQEDSAVYLCASTLSGYRETQYFGPGTRLLVL.

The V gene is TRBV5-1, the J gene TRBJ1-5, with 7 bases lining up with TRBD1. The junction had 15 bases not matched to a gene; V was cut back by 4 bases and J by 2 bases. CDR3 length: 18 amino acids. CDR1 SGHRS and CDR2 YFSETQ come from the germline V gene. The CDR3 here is CASSHRDSSEEGNQPQHF. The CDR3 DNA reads TGCGCCAGCAGCCACCGGGACAGCTCCGAAGAAGGCAATCAGCCCCAGCATTTT.

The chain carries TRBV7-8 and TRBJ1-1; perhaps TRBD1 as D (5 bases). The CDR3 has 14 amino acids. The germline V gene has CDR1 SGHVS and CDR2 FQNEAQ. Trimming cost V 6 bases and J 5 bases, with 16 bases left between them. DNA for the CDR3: TGTGCCAGCAGTCCGCGGTGGGGGGAAACTGAAGCTTTCTTT. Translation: CASSPRWGETEAFF.